A selection of T cell receptor beta chains follows, all from one sample in a study of technical replicates of blood from several donors. Sequencing used immunoSEQ multiplex PCR; TCRdb keeps in-frame clones, though not all of them. The table includes 45,000 to 55,000 clones, 95% to 96% detected once. Sequenced sample: T cells isolated from PBMCs. The receptors originated from a human donor in good health. Both conserved end residues are part of each CDR3. A D gene is named only where the DNA matches it firmly. Not every row has a clone size; where given, it reads once, few, many or a size class.

v_call	j_call	clone_size	d_call	cdr3_aa	cdr3_nt
TRBV7-2	TRBJ2-1	-	-	CASSRHLPDPKQGNEQFF	TGTGCCAGCAGTCGTCATCTACCGGACCCGAAACAGGGCAACGAGCAGTTCTTC
TRBV18	TRBJ2-7	-	-	CASSAGVLYEQYF	TGTGCCAGCTCGGCAGGGGTTCTCTACGAGCAGTACTTC
TRBV6-6	TRBJ1-5	-	TRBD1	CASSLSQGESQPQHF	TGTGCCAGCAGTTTATCACAGGGGGAAAGTCAGCCCCAGCATTTT
TRBV6-5	TRBJ2-2	-	-	CASSLSTGITGELFF	TGTGCCAGCAGTTTGTCAACAGGAATCACCGGGGAGCTGTTTTTT
TRBV2	TRBJ1-1	few	-	CASGAEAFF	TGTGCCAGCGGTGCAGAAGCTTTCTTT
TRBV14	TRBJ2-3	-	TRBD2	CASSQVPSGNTDTQYF	TGTGCCAGCAGCCAAGTTCCTAGCGGAAACACAGATACGCAGTATTTT
TRBV27	TRBJ2-2	-	-	CASSLSFYTGELFF	TGTGCCAGCAGTTTATCTTTCTACACCGGGGAGCTGTTTTTT
TRBV30	TRBJ2-6	-	-	CAWSVPGSSSGANVLTF	TGTGCCTGGAGTGTACCTGGGAGCTCCTCTGGGGCCAACGTCCTGACTTTC
TRBV6-1	TRBJ1-5	once	-	CASTLVGHQPQHF	TGTGCCAGCACCCTAGTGGGTCATCAGCCCCAGCATTTT
TRBV7-2	TRBJ2-7	-	-	CASSYRRGPYEQYF	TGTGCCAGCAGCTACCGTAGGGGCCCCTACGAGCAGTACTTC
TRBV30	TRBJ2-3	-	TRBD2	CAWSSRYGRAPDTQYF	TGTGCCTGGAGTAGTCGTTACGGGAGGGCCCCAGATACGCAGTATTTT
TRBV10-3	TRBJ1-1	-	-	CAISESENTEAFF	TGTGCCATCAGTGAGAGCGAGAACACTGAAGCTTTCTTT
TRBV5-6	TRBJ1-3	-	TRBD1	CASSLGTVSGNTIYF	TGTGCCAGCAGCTTAGGGACAGTCTCTGGAAACACCATATATTTT
TRBV11-2	TRBJ2-7	-	-	CASSLDLGLSYEQYF	TGTGCCAGCAGCTTAGACTTAGGACTCTCCTACGAGCAGTACTTC
TRBV27	TRBJ2-2	-	-	CASSLGGSLGELFF	TGTGCCAGCAGTTTAGGCGGTAGCCTTGGGGAGCTGTTTTTT
TRBV7-2	TRBJ2-1	once	TRBD2	CASSRFVLAGEDEQFF	TGTGCCAGCAGCCGATTTGTACTAGCGGGAGAGGATGAGCAGTTCTTC
TRBV4-1	TRBJ1-1	once	TRBD1	CASSRIQGARLGTEAFF	TGCGCCAGCAGCAGAATACAGGGGGCGAGGCTGGGGACTGAAGCTTTCTTT
TRBV7-9	TRBJ1-2	-	-	CASSLAGPSYGYTF	TGTGCCAGCAGCTTAGCCGGTCCATCCTATGGCTACACCTTC
TRBV5-5	TRBJ1-2	once	TRBD1	CASSFAGDRDFRGYTF	TGTGCCAGCAGCTTCGCGGGGGACAGGGACTTTCGTGGCTACACCTTC
TRBV4-1	TRBJ2-4	-	-	CASSPAEAESKNIQYF	TGCGCCAGCAGCCCTGCCGAAGCGGAGTCCAAAAACATTCAGTACTTC
TRBV5-8	TRBJ2-7	-	-	CASSFGLGSRQHEQYF	TGTGCCAGCAGCTTTGGTCTCGGGAGTAGGCAGCACGAGCAGTACTTC
TRBV5-5	TRBJ2-1	-	TRBD2	CASRQTGTREFF	TGTGCCAGCAGACAAACCGGGACTAGGGAGTTCTTC
TRBV6-1	TRBJ2-5	-	-	CASNEVEETQYF	TGTGCCAGCAACGAAGTTGAGGAGACCCAGTACTTC
TRBV28	TRBJ1-1	-	-	CASRLRGGRTEAFF	TGTGCCAGCAGGCTGCGGGGGGGCCGAACTGAAGCTTTCTTT
TRBV2	TRBJ2-1	-	TRBD2	CASSEASGFPYNEQFF	TGTGCCAGCAGTGAAGCTAGCGGGTTTCCCTACAATGAGCAGTTCTTC
TRBV7-8	TRBJ1-2	-	TRBD1	CASTTGTVSNYGYTF	TGTGCCAGCACTACCGGGACAGTTTCTAACTATGGCTACACCTTC
TRBV27	TRBJ1-2	-	-	CASSLSGDYGYTF	TGTGCCAGCAGTTTATCAGGGGACTATGGCTACACCTTC
TRBV6-1	TRBJ2-2	-	-	CASSKGDTGELFF	TGTGCCAGCTCTAAGGGGGACACCGGGGAGCTGTTTTTT
TRBV4-1	TRBJ2-2	once	TRBD1	CASSQEEDREMSGELFF	TGCGCCAGCAGCCAAGAAGAGGACAGGGAAATGAGCGGGGAGCTGTTTTTT
TRBV4-3	TRBJ1-2	-	-	CASSQDPGGEGHNYGYTF	TGCGCCAGCAGCCAAGATCCGGGGGGTGAGGGCCATAACTATGGCTACACCTTC
TRBV29-1	TRBJ2-7	once	-	CSAASDPYEQYF	TGCAGCGCCGCTAGCGACCCCTACGAGCAGTACTTC
TRBV9	TRBJ2-4	-	TRBD2	CASSPQTSGRWRAKNIQYF	TGTGCCAGCAGCCCCCAGACTAGCGGGAGATGGCGAGCCAAAAACATTCAGTACTTC
TRBV7-9	TRBJ2-1	-	TRBD2	CASSTTSGRFFEQFF	TGTGCCAGCAGCACGACTAGCGGGAGGTTTTTTGAGCAGTTCTTC
TRBV7-9	TRBJ2-1	-	-	CASRIAGQGYNEQFF	TGTGCCAGCAGAATAGCGGGACAGGGCTACAATGAGCAGTTCTTC
TRBV5-1	TRBJ2-1	-	TRBD2	CASSIFSGRVYNEQFF	TGCGCCAGCAGCATCTTCAGCGGGAGGGTTTACAATGAGCAGTTCTTC
TRBV19	TRBJ1-2	-	TRBD1	CASTGTGSGGYTF	TGTGCCAGCACTGGGACAGGCTCCGGTGGCTACACCTTC
TRBV2	TRBJ1-4	-	-	CASSYRVQEKLFF	TGTGCCAGCAGTTACAGGGTTCAAGAAAAACTGTTTTTT
TRBV11-2	TRBJ2-1	few	TRBD2	CASSLRGSGRFNEQFF	TGTGCCAGCAGCCTCCGGGGTAGCGGGAGGTTCAATGAGCAGTTCTTC
TRBV19	TRBJ1-1	-	-	CASRTQVSVNTEAFF	TGTGCCAGTAGAACCCAGGTATCAGTGAACACTGAAGCTTTCTTT
TRBV9	TRBJ2-7	once	-	CASSVLPEFYEQYF	TGTGCCAGCAGCGTGCTCCCAGAATTCTACGAGCAGTACTTC
TRBV27	TRBJ2-7	-	TRBD2	CASSFYGTKSYEQYF	TGTGCCAGCAGTTTCTACGGGACTAAGAGCTACGAGCAGTACTTC
TRBV27	TRBJ1-1	-	TRBD1	CASSYRGLVNTEAFF	TGTGCCAGCAGTTACAGGGGGCTGGTGAACACTGAAGCTTTCTTT
TRBV29-1	TRBJ2-1	-	-	CRGGSYNEQFF	TGTCGAGGGGGCTCCTACAATGAGCAGTTCTTC
TRBV10-3	TRBJ2-7	-	TRBD1	CAISEGGDRGLFSSYEQYF	TGTGCCATCAGTGAGGGCGGGGACAGGGGGCTATTTAGCTCCTACGAGCAGTACTTC
TRBV7-9	TRBJ2-2	-	TRBD2	CASSSGRAGGYTGELFF	TGTGCCAGCAGCTCTGGACGGGCGGGAGGTTACACCGGGGAGCTGTTTTTT
TRBV5-1	TRBJ1-1	-	TRBD1	CASSSWTGIAEAFF	TGCGCCAGCAGCTCCTGGACAGGGATCGCTGAAGCTTTCTTT
TRBV5-4	TRBJ2-5	-	TRBD2	CASSSQIAGGIQETQYF	TGTGCCAGCAGCTCACAAATAGCGGGAGGCATACAAGAGACCCAGTACTTC
TRBV7-8	TRBJ1-1	-	-	CASSSTDTEAFF	TGTGCCAGCAGCTCTACTGACACTGAAGCTTTCTTT
TRBV6-1	TRBJ2-1	-	-	CASSDSSPYNEQFF	TGTGCCAGCAGTGATTCCTCCCCTTACAATGAGCAGTTCTTC
TRBV10-1	TRBJ1-1	-	TRBD1	CATSTGRNTEAFF	TGCGCCACCTCGACAGGGAGGAACACTGAAGCTTTCTTT
TRBV7-9	TRBJ1-2	-	TRBD1	CASSLDPVTGSGGYTF	TGTGCCAGCAGCTTAGACCCAGTGACAGGGTCGGGTGGCTACACCTTC
TRBV7-2	TRBJ2-4	-	TRBD1	CARWSGQEENIQYF	TGTGCCAGATGGTCGGGACAGGAGGAAAACATTCAGTACTTC
TRBV19	TRBJ1-5	-	TRBD1	CASAGTDFNQPQHF	TGTGCCAGTGCCGGGACAGATTTCAATCAGCCCCAGCATTTT
TRBV5-1	TRBJ2-7	-	TRBD1	CASSLEGQAYEQYF	TGCGCCAGCAGCTTGGAGGGACAGGCCTACGAGCAGTACTTC
TRBV25-1	TRBJ1-1	once	-	CASSGYRRNTEAFF	TGTGCCAGCAGTGGGTACAGGAGGAACACTGAAGCTTTCTTT
TRBV5-6	TRBJ2-7	-	TRBD1	CASSLGHRDSSLHF	TGTGCCAGCAGCTTGGGCCACCGGGACAGCTCACTCCACTTC
TRBV28	TRBJ2-1	-	TRBD2	CASSLREREINNEQFF	TGTGCCAGCAGTTTAAGAGAGCGGGAGATAAACAATGAGCAGTTCTTC
TRBV6-5	TRBJ2-5	-	-	CASRTTGRETQYF	TGTGCCAGCCGAACGACAGGTAGAGAGACCCAGTACTTC
TRBV9	TRBJ2-7	-	-	CASSVGQSPYEQYF	TGTGCCAGCAGCGTAGGCCAGTCCCCATACGAGCAGTACTTC
TRBV28	TRBJ1-5	-	TRBD1	CASRLQGAHQPQHF	TGTGCCAGCAGACTACAGGGGGCCCATCAGCCCCAGCATTTT